The source of this T cell receptor beta chain is a study of beta chain features in type 1 diabetes. The wider study: The number of sorted cells examined across all samples was 107,917,701.

In this sample, this clone turned up a few times. Its cognate antigen is unknown. CDR3 length: 16 residues. J gave up 4 bases and V 2 bases, and 5 bases lay outside the gene matches. Per the germline V gene, CDR1 is SGDLS and CDR2 is YYNGEE. Reverse transcription of all isolated RNA meant that expressed TCRB transcripts were sequenced. TCRdb keeps only in-frame clones here, not all; method: immunoSEQ multiplex PCR. The sample yields more than 300,000 clones, roughly an eighth seen once. Study-wide results and limits: More deletions and fewer insertions at VDJ junctions were seen in type 1 diabetes patients. Researchers report that Type 1 diabetes patients had moderately but significantly shorter TCRB CDR3s across all four CD4+ subsets.

The sequenced material came from naive CD4+ T cells from blood. This TCR was sampled from a woman in her late teens or twenties with type 1 diabetes. This chain joins TRBV9 and TRBJ2-1, with TRBD2 matching 11 bases. The CDR3 region is CASSVTSGVLYNEQFF. Here the CDR3 DNA reads TGTGCCAGCAGCGTGACTAGCGGGGTGCTTTACAATGAGCAGTTCTTC.